Listed below are T cell receptor beta chains from one sample, sequenced in a study of blood T cell repertoires in COVID-19. The data were produced by immunoSEQ multiplex PCR, yet TCRdb's version contains in-frame clones alone and is incomplete. The sample carries around 180,000 clones, around 79% recorded once. The sequenced material came from peripheral blood. The origin of the receptors is a man aged 55 to 70 with active or convalescent COVID-19. The CDR3 runs from the conserved cysteine through the conserved F or W. The D gene is left open where the match is weak. A clone size is listed for some rows: how often the clone was seen (once, few, many), or a class if it is expanded.

>TRBV3-1/TRBV3-2|NA|TRBJ2-2|TRBD1|16
TGTGCCAGCAGCCAGGCTTCCGGGACAGCCACCGGGGAGCTGTTTTTT
CASSQASGTATGELFF
>TRBV24-1|NA|TRBJ2-7|NA|14
TGTGCCACCAGTGACGTCGGGAATCTACGTGGGCAGTACTTC
CATSDVGNLRGQYF
>TRBV2|NA|TRBJ2-5|NA|13
TGTGCCAGCAGGGGGACTGTCCAAGAGACCCAGTACTTC
CASRGTVQETQYF
>TRBV7-2|NA|TRBJ2-5|TRBD2|16
TGTGCCAGCAGCTTGGGGGGTGTTAGCGGGCAAGAGACCCAGTACTTC
CASSLGGVSGQETQYF
>TRBV5-5|once|TRBJ1-1|NA|16
TGTGCCAGCAGCTTGGCCCTCCGGACAGTGGAAACTGAAGCTTTCTTT
CASSLALRTVETEAFF
>TRBV11-3|NA|TRBJ2-2|TRBD2|18
TGTGCCAGCAGCTCCCAAAGAGGAGCGGGAGGACTGTCCGGGGAGCTGTTTTTT
CASSSQRGAGGLSGELFF
>TRBV10-3|NA|TRBJ1-4|NA|13
TGTGCCATCAACGAAGGCAGGGCGTATGAACTGTTTTTT
CAINEGRAYELFF
>TRBV21-1|NA|TRBJ2-7|NA|16
TGTGCCAGCAGCACTCATAAGGGACAGGCTGCCTACGAGCAGTACTTC
CASSTHKGQAAYEQYF
>TRBV11-2|NA|TRBJ2-5|NA|12
TGTGCCAGCAGCTCTAACCAAGAGACCCAGTACTTC
CASSSNQETQYF
>TRBV28|NA|TRBJ2-3|NA|16
TGTGCCAGCAGTTCTCGCCTGCGGACAGACACAGATACGCAGTATTTT
CASSSRLRTDTDTQYF
>TRBV9|once|TRBJ2-7|NA|15
TGTGCCAGCAGCGTAGCGGGCAGCAGGGGCCACGAGCAGTACTTC
CASSVAGSRGHEQYF
>TRBV7-9|NA|TRBJ1-2|TRBD1|14
TGTGCCAGCAGCGCTCAGGGGGTGGACTATGGCTACACCTTC
CASSAQGVDYGYTF
>TRBV29-1|NA|TRBJ2-6|NA|16
TGCAGCGCCCCATTTTCGGGGAGCTCTGGGGCCAACGTCCTGACTTTC
CSAPFSGSSGANVLTF
>TRBV5-1|NA|TRBJ2-7|NA|13
TGCGCCAGCAGCTTGGCCCAGTCGAACGAGCAGTACTTC
CASSLAQSNEQYF
>TRBV5-1|NA|TRBJ2-3|TRBD2|16
TGCGCCAGCAGCTTATTAGCGGGAGGGCCCTCGGATACGCAGTATTTT
CASSLLAGGPSDTQYF
>TRBV7-2|NA|TRBJ1-2|TRBD1|15
TGTGCCAGCAGCTTATGGGACAGGGCTGACTATGGCTACACCTTC
CASSLWDRADYGYTF
>TRBV4-2|once|TRBJ2-2|NA|13
TGTGCCAGCAGCCTAAGAGCGGCCGGGGAGCTGTTTTTT
CASSLRAAGELFF
>TRBV4-3|NA|TRBJ2-1|NA|15
TGCGCCAGCAGCCAAGGAAGGGGTGTCTACAATGAGCAGTTCTTC
CASSQGRGVYNEQFF
>TRBV2|NA|TRBJ2-7|NA|14
TGTGCCAGCAGTGAAGGACTAGATGTCTACGAGCAGTACTTC
CASSEGLDVYEQYF
>TRBV2|NA|TRBJ2-7|NA|12
TGTGCCAGCAGTGGGACAGCTTACGAGCAGTACTTC
CASSGTAYEQYF
>TRBV11-2|once|TRBJ2-7|TRBD2|17
TGTGCCAGCAGCCCAATCTCTAGTGCTAGCGGCTCCTACGAGCAGTACTTC
CASSPISSASGSYEQYF
>TRBV9|NA|TRBJ2-1|TRBD1|15
TGTGCCAGCAGCGAAGCCCACAGGGGGAGGAATGAGCAGTTCTTC
CASSEAHRGRNEQFF
>TRBV5-4|few|TRBJ1-1|TRBD1|14
TGTGCCAGCAGGATGGGGACAGGGATGACTGAAGCTTTCTTT
CASRMGTGMTEAFF
>TRBV30|NA|TRBJ2-4|TRBD2|14
TGTGCCTGGAGTTACCAGGGAGGGGTAAACATTCAGTACTTC
CAWSYQGGVNIQYF
>TRBV3-1/TRBV3-2|NA|TRBJ1-5|NA|14
TGTGCCAGCAGCCTCGCTGGGTGGGGGGAGCCCCAGCATTTT
CASSLAGWGEPQHF
>TRBV5-1|NA|TRBJ2-1|TRBD1|13
TGCGCCAGCAGCTCCGAACAGGGGAATGAGCAGTTCTTC
CASSSEQGNEQFF
>TRBV28|NA|TRBJ1-4|TRBD1|17
TGTGCCAGCAGTTTATCCGGGACAGGGCTGGGGGTCGGGAAACTGTTTTTT
CASSLSGTGLGVGKLFF
>TRBV27|NA|TRBJ2-5|NA|14
TGTGCCAGCAGTTACTCACGAGAAAAAGAGACCCAGTACTTC
CASSYSREKETQYF
>TRBV9|NA|TRBJ2-3|NA|14
TGTGCCAGCAGCCCGGTGGAAGGGAGTGTTACGCAGTATTTT
CASSPVEGSVTQYF
>TRBV4-3|NA|TRBJ2-4|TRBD2|13
TGCGCCAGTGGACTAGCGTTGAGAAACATTCAGTACTTC
CASGLALRNIQYF
>TRBV29-1|NA|TRBJ1-1|NA|11
TGCAGCGTTGACTCAGCGCTTGGAGCTTTCTTT
CSVDSALGAFF
>TRBV6-2/TRBV6-3|once|TRBJ2-2|TRBD2|18
TGTGCCAGCAGTACGGGGTCACTAGCGGGACTGAACACCGGGGAGCTGTTTTTT
CASSTGSLAGLNTGELFF
>TRBV30|NA|TRBJ2-2|TRBD1|22
TGTGCCTGGAACTCGGCACGACAGGGGGCGCGGTCGACTAGCCGGAACACCGGGGAGCTGTTTTTT
CAWNSARQGARSTSRNTGELFF
>TRBV28|once|TRBJ1-3|NA|16
TGTGCCAGCAGTTTAGACAGGTCCCTCTCTGGAAACACCATATATTTT
CASSLDRSLSGNTIYF
>TRBV4-3|NA|TRBJ2-3|TRBD2|17
TGCGCCAGCAGCCAAGTCCTAGCGGGAGGGCCCACAGATACGCAGTATTTT
CASSQVLAGGPTDTQYF
>TRBV27|NA|TRBJ2-7|TRBD2|14
TGTGCCACCTCATCAACGACTAGCGGGAACGAGCAGTACTTC
CATSSTTSGNEQYF
>TRBV24-1|NA|TRBJ1-1|NA|13
TGTGCCACCAGACAGGGTATGAACACTGAAGCTTTCTTT
CATRQGMNTEAFF
>TRBV28|NA|TRBJ2-7|TRBD1|13
TGTGCCAGCATCGGGACAGGAGCCTACGAGCAGTACTTC
CASIGTGAYEQYF
>TRBV29-1|NA|TRBJ2-1|NA|10
TGCAGCGTCCCGGTAGATGAGCAGTTCTTC
CSVPVDEQFF
>TRBV30|NA|TRBJ1-1|TRBD1|14
TGTGCCTGGACCAGAAGACAGGGAACCACTGAAGCTTTCTTT
CAWTRRQGTTEAFF
>TRBV6-1|NA|TRBJ2-7|NA|12
TGTGCCAGCAGCCAGAACAACTACGAGCAGTACTTC
CASSQNNYEQYF
>TRBV5-1|NA|TRBJ2-5|TRBD2|14
TGCGCCAGCAGCTCCCCTGGACTAGCAGAGACCCAGTACTTC
CASSSPGLAETQYF
>TRBV28|NA|TRBJ2-5|NA|15
TGTGCCAGCAGTGGACGCCGGGACAATAGAGAGACCCAGTACTTC
CASSGRRDNRETQYF
>TRBV7-8|NA|TRBJ2-1|TRBD1|15
TGTGCCAGCAGCCATTGGGACAGGGACCACAATGAGCAGTTCTTC
CASSHWDRDHNEQFF
>TRBV11-3|many|TRBJ2-1|NA|15
TGTGCCAGCAGCCCCCCGACAGCTGCCTACAATGAGCAGTTCTTC
CASSPPTAAYNEQFF
>TRBV6-2/TRBV6-3|NA|TRBJ1-3|NA|15
TGTGCCAGCAGCTCCGGACAGTCCTCTGGAAACACCATATATTTT
CASSSGQSSGNTIYF
>TRBV2|NA|TRBJ2-1|NA|14
TGTGCCAGCAGTGGGACTGGCTCCTACAATGAGCAGTTCTTC
CASSGTGSYNEQFF
>TRBV24-1|NA|TRBJ1-5|TRBD1|15
TGTGCCACCAGTGATCCCGGGACAGTTAATCAGCCCCAGCATTTT
CATSDPGTVNQPQHF
>TRBV9|NA|TRBJ2-3|TRBD1|15
TGTGCCAGCAGCGGAGGGACAGGGCACACAGATACGCAGTATTTT
CASSGGTGHTDTQYF
>TRBV29-1|NA|TRBJ2-3|NA|14
TGCAGCGACCAGGGGCGCTTGGTGTCAGATACGCAGTATTTT
CSDQGRLVSDTQYF
>TRBV19|NA|TRBJ1-5|NA|12
TGTGCCAGTAGTATCATAGATCAGCCCCAGCATTTT
CASSIIDQPQHF
>TRBV5-1|NA|TRBJ2-1|TRBD2|14
TGCGCCAGCAACCCTGGCGGGAGAGCCAATGAGCAGTTCTTC
CASNPGGRANEQFF
>TRBV4-2|NA|TRBJ2-7|TRBD1|15
TGTGCCAGCAGCCCCCGGGACAGGGGGGTATACGAGCAGTACTTC
CASSPRDRGVYEQYF
>TRBV7-9|NA|TRBJ1-5|TRBD1|15
TGTGCCAGCAGTTCCCCGGGGACAGGGCATCAGCCCCAGCATTTT
CASSSPGTGHQPQHF
>TRBV11-3|NA|TRBJ2-1|NA|12
TGTGCCAGCAGCCTCGATGAGGATGAGCAGTTCTTC
CASSLDEDEQFF
>TRBV5-5|once|TRBJ2-1|TRBD2|16
TGTGCCAGCACCCTTAGCGGGAGTCGGTCCTACAATGAGCAGTTCTTC
CASTLSGSRSYNEQFF
>TRBV7-3|NA|TRBJ2-2|NA|14
TGTGCCAGCAGCTTAAATGGCCCCCCCTGGGAGCTGTTTTTT
CASSLNGPPWELFF